The present T cell receptor (beta chain) was sequenced within a study of circulating and synovial CD4+ cells in juvenile arthritis. Comments on this clone: Antigen unknown.

Only in-frame clones appear in the TCRdb table, and some are missing; sequencing was by immunoSEQ multiplex PCR. This repertoire shows tens of thousands of clones, roughly 96% found once; its top ten account for under 0.2%. Study results and limitations: These blood cells shared more CDR3 sequences with synovium than bulk blood.

The sequence came from a human donor with juvenile idiopathic arthritis. The sequencing input was CD4+ T cells from blood.

This chain's CDR3 is CAISGTSGGEGYF. DNA for the CDR3: TGTGCCATCAGTGGGACTAGCGGGGGGGAGGGGTACTTC. This rearrangement joins TRBV10-3 to TRBJ2-7; TRBD2 aligns across 15 bases. The CDR3 is 13 residues long. Germline loops: CDR1 ENHRY, CDR2 SYGVKD. V shed 4 bases and J 12 bases; nucleotides not matched to a gene: 4.